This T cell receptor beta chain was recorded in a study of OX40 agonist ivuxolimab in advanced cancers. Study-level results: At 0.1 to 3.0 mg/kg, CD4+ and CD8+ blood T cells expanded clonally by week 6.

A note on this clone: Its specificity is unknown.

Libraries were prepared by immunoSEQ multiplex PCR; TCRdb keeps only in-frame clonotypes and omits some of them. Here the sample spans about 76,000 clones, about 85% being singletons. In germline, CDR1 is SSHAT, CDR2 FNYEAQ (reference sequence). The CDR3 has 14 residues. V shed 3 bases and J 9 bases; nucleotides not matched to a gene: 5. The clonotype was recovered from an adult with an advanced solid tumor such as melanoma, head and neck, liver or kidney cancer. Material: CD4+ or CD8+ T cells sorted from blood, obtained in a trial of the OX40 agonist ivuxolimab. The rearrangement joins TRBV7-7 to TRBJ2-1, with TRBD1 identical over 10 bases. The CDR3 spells CASSLGQGPSEQFF. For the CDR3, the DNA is TGTGCCAGCAGCTTGGGACAGGGGCCTAGTGAGCAGTTCTTC.